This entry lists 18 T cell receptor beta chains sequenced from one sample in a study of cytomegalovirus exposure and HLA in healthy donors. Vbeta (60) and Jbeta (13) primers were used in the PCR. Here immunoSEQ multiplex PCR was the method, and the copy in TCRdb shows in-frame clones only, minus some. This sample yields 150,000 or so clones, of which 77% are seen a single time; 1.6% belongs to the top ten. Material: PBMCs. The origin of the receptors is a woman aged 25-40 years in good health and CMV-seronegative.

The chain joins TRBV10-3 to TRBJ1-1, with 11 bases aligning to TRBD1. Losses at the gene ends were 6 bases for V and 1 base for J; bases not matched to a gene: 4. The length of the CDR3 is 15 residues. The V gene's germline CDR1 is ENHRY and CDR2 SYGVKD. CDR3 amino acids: CAIRVGQGGNTEAFF. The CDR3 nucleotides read TGTGCCATCAGGGTGGGACAGGGGGGGAACACTGAAGCTTTCTTT.

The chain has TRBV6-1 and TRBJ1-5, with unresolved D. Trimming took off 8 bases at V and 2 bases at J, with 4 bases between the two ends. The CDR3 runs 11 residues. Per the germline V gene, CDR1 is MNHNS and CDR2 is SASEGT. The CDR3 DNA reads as TGTGCCAGCGGGCGCAATCAGCCCCAGCATTTT. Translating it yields CASGRNQPQHF.

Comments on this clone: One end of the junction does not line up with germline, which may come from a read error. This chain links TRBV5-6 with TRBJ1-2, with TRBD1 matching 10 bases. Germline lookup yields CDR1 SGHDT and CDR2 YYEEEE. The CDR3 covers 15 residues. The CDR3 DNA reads TGTGCCAGCAGCTTGGGGGACAGGGGAGTCTATGGCTACCCCTTC. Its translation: CASSLGDRGVYGYPF.

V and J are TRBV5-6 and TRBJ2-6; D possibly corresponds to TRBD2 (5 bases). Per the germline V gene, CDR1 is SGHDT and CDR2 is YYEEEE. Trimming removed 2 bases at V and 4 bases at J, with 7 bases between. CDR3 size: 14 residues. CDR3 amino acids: CASSFGVGANVLTF. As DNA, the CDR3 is TGTGCCAGCAGCTTCGGGGTCGGGGCCAACGTCCTGACTTTC.

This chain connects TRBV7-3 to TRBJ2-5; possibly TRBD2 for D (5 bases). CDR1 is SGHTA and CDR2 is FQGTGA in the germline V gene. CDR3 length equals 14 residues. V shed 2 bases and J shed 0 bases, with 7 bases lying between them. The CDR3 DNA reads TGTGCCAGCAGCTTAGAGGGTAACCAAGAGACCCAGTACTTC. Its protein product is CASSLEGNQETQYF.

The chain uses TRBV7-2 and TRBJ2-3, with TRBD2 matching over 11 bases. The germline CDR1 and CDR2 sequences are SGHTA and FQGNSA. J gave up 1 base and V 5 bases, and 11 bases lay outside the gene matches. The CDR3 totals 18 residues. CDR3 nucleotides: TGTGCCAGCAGCACCCCGGTAGCGGGAGGGCCGGGCACAGATACGCAGTATTTT. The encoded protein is CASSTPVAGGPGTDTQYF.

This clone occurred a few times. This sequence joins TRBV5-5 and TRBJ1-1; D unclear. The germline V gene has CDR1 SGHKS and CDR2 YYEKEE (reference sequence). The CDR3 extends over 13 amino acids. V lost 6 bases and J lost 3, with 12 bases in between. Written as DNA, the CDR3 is TGTGCCAGCATTCTCACAGTACACACTGAAGCTTTCTTT. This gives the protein CASILTVHTEAFF.

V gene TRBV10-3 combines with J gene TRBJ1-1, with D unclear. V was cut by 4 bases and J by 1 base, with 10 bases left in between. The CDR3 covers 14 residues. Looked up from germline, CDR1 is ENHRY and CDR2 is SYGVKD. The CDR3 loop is CAISAHPQNTEAFF. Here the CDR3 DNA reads TGTGCCATCAGTGCACACCCCCAGAACACTGAAGCTTTCTTT.

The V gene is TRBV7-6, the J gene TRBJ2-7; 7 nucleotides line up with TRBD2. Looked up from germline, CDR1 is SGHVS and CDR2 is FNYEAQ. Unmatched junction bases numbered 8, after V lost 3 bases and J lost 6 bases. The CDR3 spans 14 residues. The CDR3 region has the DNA TGTGCCAGCAGCTTTAGCGGGCGGGATGGCGAGCAGTACTTC. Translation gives CASSFSGRDGEQYF.

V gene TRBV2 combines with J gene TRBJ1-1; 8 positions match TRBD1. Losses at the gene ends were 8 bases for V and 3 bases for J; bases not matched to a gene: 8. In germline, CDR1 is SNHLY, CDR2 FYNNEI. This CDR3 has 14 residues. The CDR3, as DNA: TGTGCCAGCGACAGGGGAAGTTCGGACACTGAAGCTTTCTTT. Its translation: CASDRGSSDTEAFF.

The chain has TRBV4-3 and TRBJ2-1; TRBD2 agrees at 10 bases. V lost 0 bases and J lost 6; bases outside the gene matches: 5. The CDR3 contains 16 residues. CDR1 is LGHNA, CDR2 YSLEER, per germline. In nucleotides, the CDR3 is TGCGCCAGCAGCCAAGATCAACTAGCGGGACTCAATGAGCAGTTCTTC. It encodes CASSQDQLAGLNEQFF.

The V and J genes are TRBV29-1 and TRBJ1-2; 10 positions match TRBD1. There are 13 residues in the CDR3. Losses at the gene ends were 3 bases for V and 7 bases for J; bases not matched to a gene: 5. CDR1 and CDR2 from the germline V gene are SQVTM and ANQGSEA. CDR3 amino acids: CSVESTGGFGYTF. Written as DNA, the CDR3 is TGCAGCGTTGAGTCGACAGGGGGCTTTGGCTACACCTTC.

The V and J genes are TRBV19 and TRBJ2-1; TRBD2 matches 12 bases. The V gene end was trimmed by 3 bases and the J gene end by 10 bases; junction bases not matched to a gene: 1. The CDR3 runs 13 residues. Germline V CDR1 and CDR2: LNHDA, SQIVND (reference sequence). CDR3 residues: CASSILAGGEQFF. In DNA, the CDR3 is TGTGCCAGTAGTATTCTAGCGGGAGGGGAGCAGTTCTTC.

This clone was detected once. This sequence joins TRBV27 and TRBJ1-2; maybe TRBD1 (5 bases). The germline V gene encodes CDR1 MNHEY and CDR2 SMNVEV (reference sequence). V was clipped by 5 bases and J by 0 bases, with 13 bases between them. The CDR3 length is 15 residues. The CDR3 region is CASSPASRANYGYTF. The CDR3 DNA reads TGTGCCAGCAGTCCTGCCTCCAGGGCTAACTATGGCTACACCTTC.

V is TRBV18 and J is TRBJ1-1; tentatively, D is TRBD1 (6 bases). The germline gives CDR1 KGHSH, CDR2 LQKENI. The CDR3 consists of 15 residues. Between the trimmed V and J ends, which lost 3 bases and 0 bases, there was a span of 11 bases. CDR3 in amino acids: CASSPRGGLNTEAFF. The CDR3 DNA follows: TGTGCCAGCTCACCCCGAGGGGGACTGAACACTGAAGCTTTCTTT.

CDR3 sequence reads: CASSLAPTDTQYF. The CDR3 DNA sequence: TGCGCCAGCAGCTTGGCCCCGACAGATACGCAGTATTTT. This chain links TRBV5-1 with TRBJ2-3; D is unresolved. The germline CDR1 and CDR2 sequences are SGHRS and YFSETQ. The CDR3 is 13 residues long. V lost 0 bases and J lost 3, with 5 bases in between. Drawing the rest from reference TRBV5-1 and TRBJ2-3, the complete variable domain is KAGVTQTPRYLIKTRGQQVTLSCSPISGHRSVSWYQQTPGQGLQFLFEYFSETQRNKGNFPGRFSGRQFSNSRSEMNVSTLELGDSALYLCASSLAPTDTQYFGPGTRLTVL.

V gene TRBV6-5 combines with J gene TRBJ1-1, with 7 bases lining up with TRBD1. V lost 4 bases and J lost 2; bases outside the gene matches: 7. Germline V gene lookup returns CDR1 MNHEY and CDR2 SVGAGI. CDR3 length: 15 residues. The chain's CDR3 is CASSSLGTVNTEAFF. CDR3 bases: TGTGCCAGCAGTTCCCTGGGGACAGTAAACACTGAAGCTTTCTTT.

The chain's CDR3 is CASSSTGEGETQYF. The CDR3 nucleotides read TGTGCCAGCAGCTCAACAGGGGAAGGGGAGACCCAGTACTTC. The rearrangement links TRBV5-6 to TRBJ2-5, with 7 bases identical to TRBD1. The CDR3 length is 14 residues. The V gene end was trimmed by 3 bases and the J gene end by 5 bases; junction bases not matched to a gene: 7. In germline, CDR1 is SGHDT, CDR2 YYEEEE.